The clone carrying this T cell receptor beta chain was picked up many times. Its antigen remains unknown. From the reads, TCRdb called clonotypes with MiXCR, one entry per CDR3 protein. Among tens of thousands of distinct CDR3 sequences listed, 4% were seen once. The entry originates in a study of T cell repertoires in cytomegalovirus infection. Study in general: Public TCR beta signatures provided an indication of both CMV infection and a matching HLA type.

Study outcomes and limitations: Public TCR beta family frequency separated CMV-and-HLA carriers, including in an independent cohort. Within the response measured ex vivo, HLA-C-restricted CMV-specific TCR beta clonotypes were dominant.

This CDR3 spans 16 amino acids. Germline lookup yields CDR1 MDHEN and CDR2 SYDVKM. V lost 1 base and J 1 base, leaving 14 bases between the germline ends. The receptor's source is a human donor in good health (CMV status not recorded). Some clones in this sample may be carry-over from other donors' samples. This rearrangement joins TRBV28 to TRBJ2-7, with D possibly being TRBD1 (5 bases). The sample was PBMCs. The CDR3 region is CASSLYMKGSSYEQYF. The CDR3 DNA reads TGTGCCAGCAGTTTATATATGAAGGGGTCTTCCTACGAGCAGTACTTC.